This passage covers 12 T cell receptor beta chains from one sample sequenced in a study of shared T cell receptors in the human thymus. Measured with immunoSEQ multiplex PCR; TCRdb has only the in-frame clones, and not every one. The top ten hold around 0.0099% of the sample, which has hundreds of thousands of clones, over 75% seen once. The same data also contributed to another study, on human thymus T cells.

Sequencing input: thymocytes. The receptors were gathered from a boy less than two years old with a congenital heart defect.

This chain links TRBV4-2 with TRBJ2-1; TRBD2 aligns across 7 bases. The CDR3 runs 16 residues. Germline CDR1 reads LGHNA; CDR2 reads YNFKEQ. Losses at the gene ends were 0 bases for V and 7 bases for J; bases not matched to a gene: 9. The CDR3 loop is CASSQDGGGSSNEQFF. CDR3 bases: TGTGCCAGCAGCCAAGATGGTGGCGGGAGTTCGAATGAGCAGTTCTTC.

This chain connects TRBV11-2 to TRBJ1-4; 10 bases fit TRBD1. With 0 bases clipped from V and 5 bases from J, the junction kept 3 bases outside the gene matches. The germline CDR1 and CDR2 sequences are SGHAT and FQNNGV. This CDR3 has 16 residues. CDR3 in amino acids: CASSLDPGQGNEKLFF. The CDR3 bases are TGTGCCAGCAGCTTAGACCCGGGACAGGGGAATGAAAAACTGTTTTTT. The whole variable domain, remainder taken from reference TRBV11-2 and TRBJ1-4, is EAGVAQSPRYKIIEKRQSVAFWCNPISGHATLYWYQQILGQGPKLLIQFQNNGVVDDSQLPKDRFSAERLKGVDSTLKIQPAKLEDSAVYLCASSLDPGQGNEKLFFGSGTQLSVL.

A note on this clone: The sample has other DNA sequences that encode this CDR3 too. The V gene is TRBV6-1, the J gene TRBJ1-5; weak D call: TRBD1 (6 bases). The germline V and J ends were trimmed by 0 bases and 4 bases, with 10 bases remaining between them. The V gene's germline CDR1 is MNHNS and CDR2 SASEGT. The CDR3 length is 15 residues. Written as DNA, the CDR3 is TGTGCCAGCAGTGAAGCGGACAGTTTAAATCAGCCCCAGCATTTT. Protein: CASSEADSLNQPQHF.

The V gene is TRBV27, the J gene TRBJ2-5, with 11 nucleotides matching TRBD2. CDR1 is MNHEY, CDR2 SMNVEV, per germline (reference sequence). The CDR3 is 18 amino acids. V lost 5 bases, J lost 5 bases, and 16 bases stayed unmatched. The DNA of the CDR3 is TGTGCCAGCAGTCCCTCAACCTCACTAGCGGGGGCAACGGAGACCCAGTACTTC. The encoded protein is CASSPSTSLAGATETQYF.

The genes are TRBV28 and TRBJ1-2; tentative D call: TRBD1 (6 bases). V lost 5 bases, J lost 2 bases, and 24 bases lay in between. This CDR3 has 18 residues. CDR1 MDHEN and CDR2 SYDVKM come from the germline V gene. In DNA form, the CDR3 reads TGTGCCAGCAGTCCTAACCTAGGGGGGGCAGCCTACAACTATGGCTACACCTTC. Residues: CASSPNLGGAAYNYGYTF.

The J gene is TRBJ2-5, the V gene TRBV11-2, with 7 bases fitting TRBD1. V was clipped by 5 bases and J by 5 bases; unmatched bases: 23. The CDR3 loop spans 19 amino acids. Germline assignment: CDR1 SGHAT and CDR2 FQNNGV. The CDR3 DNA follows: TGTGCCAGCAGCCAACTAGGGACAGCGCGATATGTCTTCGTGGAGACCCAGTACTTC. Its translation is CASSQLGTARYVFVETQYF.

V usage is TRBV30 and J usage is TRBJ2-1; 16 nucleotides match TRBD2. The CDR3 has 16 residues. Losses at the gene ends were 2 bases for V and 7 bases for J; bases not matched to a gene: 5. The V gene's germline CDR1 is GTSNPN and CDR2 SVGIG (reference sequence). The CDR3 region is CAWSPGLAGGGNEQFF. The CDR3 DNA is TGTGCCTGGAGTCCGGGACTAGCGGGAGGGGGGAATGAGCAGTTCTTC.

The CDR3 DNA follows: TGCGCCAGCAGCAGGGATCTAACCTTCAGGCGGGGGTACGACGGAAACACCATATATTTT. Its protein is CASSRDLTFRRGYDGNTIYF. The chain couples TRBV5-1 to TRBJ1-3; D is possibly TRBD1 (5 bases). This CDR3 region has 20 residues. V gave up 4 bases and J gave up 4 bases, with 30 bases separating them. The germline V gene encodes CDR1 SGHRS and CDR2 YFSETQ.

This clone was observed once. DNA for the CDR3: TGTGCCAGCAGCTTCGGAGAACGGAACACTGAAGCTTTCTTT. This translates into CASSFGERNTEAFF. This sequence joins TRBV11-1 and TRBJ1-1, with D unresolved. Germline values: CDR1 SGHAT, CDR2 FQDESV (reference sequence). The V and J ends lost 3 bases and 1 base respectively, with 9 bases between them. The CDR3 has 14 amino acids.

This clone was seen only once. The V call is TRBV18, the J call TRBJ1-1, with D uncertain. CDR1 is KGHSH, CDR2 LQKENI, per germline. V lost 2 bases, J lost 0 bases, and 13 bases lay in between. The CDR3 contains 16 residues. The CDR3, as DNA: TGTGCCAGCTCACCAGAGGTATGCCGGCTGAACACTGAAGCTTTCTTT. Its protein is CASSPEVCRLNTEAFF.

The CDR3 coding sequence is TGTGCCAGCAGCAAAGGCGGAGGACTAGCGTTGCGGGAGCAGTACTTC. Amino acid sequence: CASSKGGGLALREQYF. The chain employs TRBV21-1 and TRBJ2-7; the DNA was not compared with TRBD2, the D call given in the table. TRBV21-1 is termed a pseudogene. The CDR3 runs 16 residues.

V is TRBV6-5 and J is TRBJ2-1; 9 bases agree with TRBD2. This CDR3 is 15 amino acids long. The V and J ends lost 7 bases and 8 bases, in that order; junction bases with no gene match: 12. Per the germline V gene, CDR1 is MNHEY and CDR2 is SVGAGI. The CDR3 spells CASIDIGTSSHEQFF. CDR3 nucleotide sequence: TGTGCCAGCATCGACATAGGGACTAGCTCCCATGAGCAGTTCTTC.